The clone carrying this TCR beta chain is labeled medium-sized. Its specificity is not known. The data belong to a study of T cell repertoires in cytomegalovirus infection. On the study more broadly: CMV epitopes that were recently identified and HLA-C-restricted were used alongside well-studied HLA-B-restricted ones. Matching HLA type, along with CMV infection, was indicated by public TCR beta signatures.

TCRdb fed the reads into MiXCR, producing one record per CDR3 protein. Here the sample spans about 78,000 distinct CDR3 sequences, approximately 40% being singletons. V was clipped by 7 bases and J by 9 bases, with 19 bases between them. This CDR3 has 15 residues. The germline V gene encodes CDR1 SGHVS and CDR2 FQNEAQ. Study conclusions and caveats: Carriage of CMV together with the relevant HLA was identifiable through cumulative public TCR beta family frequency. Clonotypes of TCR beta that were HLA-C-restricted and CMV-specific dominated the ex vivo response.

The source was CD8+ T cells from cultured PBMCs, collected from culture after CMV antigen stimulation. The J gene is TRBJ1-6, the V gene TRBV7-8, with D possibly being TRBD1 (6 bases). This TCR derives from a human donor in good health (CMV status not recorded). Some clones in this sample may be carry-over from other donors' samples. CDR3 in amino acids: CASTSGGGLRSPLHF. DNA for the CDR3: TGTGCCAGCACCTCCGGGGGGGGCTTACGTTCACCCCTCCACTTT.